Following are 19 T cell receptor beta chains from one sample sequenced in a study of cytomegalovirus exposure and HLA in healthy donors. 13 Jbeta primers and 60 Vbeta primers were used for the PCR. Only in-frame clones appear in the TCRdb table, and some are missing; sequencing was by immunoSEQ multiplex PCR. The table includes some 160,000 clones, about 80% detected once. The sample consisted of PBMCs. The receptors were sampled from a man aged 40-49 years in good health and CMV-seronegative.

As DNA, the CDR3 is TGTGCCAGCAACCCGGACAGGACCGACACCGGGGAGCTGTTTTTT. Protein sequence: CASNPDRTDTGELFF. The V gene is TRBV2, the J gene TRBJ2-2; 7 positions match TRBD1. The J segment lost 3 bases and the V segment lost 7 bases, leaving 8 bases of the junction unmatched. This CDR3 contains 15 residues. Germline values: CDR1 SNHLY, CDR2 FYNNEI.

This chain connects TRBV19 to TRBJ1-5; a weak D match, TRBD1 (5 bases). CDR1 is LNHDA, CDR2 SQIVND, per germline (reference sequence). The length of the CDR3 is 16 residues. With 2 bases removed from V and 0 bases from J, the gap between germline ends came to 11 bases. In DNA, the CDR3 is TGTGCCAGTAGTATAATCCAGGGTGTTAGCAATCAGCCCCAGCATTTT. Translating it yields CASSIIQGVSNQPQHF.

This chain uses TRBV28 with TRBJ1-1; tentatively, D is TRBD1 (5 bases). This CDR3 has 17 amino acids. V lost 7 bases to trimming and J lost 4 bases, with 25 bases between them. CDR1 MDHEN and CDR2 SYDVKM come from the germline V gene. CDR3 sequence: CASTLPRPGRDTTEAFF. CDR3 DNA sequence: TGTGCCAGCACCCTACCGCGGCCCGGCAGGGATACCACTGAAGCTTTCTTT.

The rearrangement uses TRBV28 and TRBJ1-2; perhaps TRBD1 as D (6 bases). Trimming removed 3 bases from V and 2 bases from J, with 13 bases in between. Germline V gene lookup returns CDR1 MDHEN and CDR2 SYDVKM. The CDR3 spans 15 residues. The DNA for the CDR3 is TGTGCCAGCAGTTTTCGTAACAGGGCGAACTATGGCTACACCTTC. Protein product: CASSFRNRANYGYTF.

The rearrangement joins TRBV7-9 to TRBJ1-2, with TRBD1 as a possible D gene (6 bases). The CDR3 length is 13 residues. Germline V gives CDR1 SEHNR, CDR2 FQNEAQ (reference sequence). Trimming pared 5 bases from V and 6 bases from J, leaving 13 bases between. The DNA for the CDR3 is TGTGCCAGCAGCAGAACAGGGTCTCATGGCTACACCTTC. Translated: CASSRTGSHGYTF.

The chain links TRBV5-1 to TRBJ2-1; the match to TRBD2 covers 10 bases. This CDR3 comprises 15 residues. CDR1 is SGHRS, CDR2 YFSETQ, per germline. V lost 2 bases, J lost 4 bases, and 3 bases stayed unmatched. This CDR3 is CASSLAGGGYNEQFF. CDR3 coding DNA: TGCGCCAGCAGCTTAGCGGGAGGGGGATACAATGAGCAGTTCTTC. The full variable domain, completed using reference TRBV5-1 and TRBJ2-1, is KAGVTQTPRYLIKTRGQQVTLSCSPISGHRSVSWYQQTPGQGLQFLFEYFSETQRNKGNFPGRFSGRQFSNSRSEMNVSTLELGDSALYLCASSLAGGGYNEQFFGPGTRLTVL.

This clone turned up a few times. J is TRBJ2-3 and V is TRBV5-8, with a weak D call TRBD1 (6 bases). The CDR3 is made up of 15 amino acids. CDR1 is SGHTS and CDR2 is YDEGEE in the germline V gene. Trimming took 4 bases from V and 2 from J, leaving 14 bases between them. The CDR3 DNA reads TGTGCCAGCAGCAAGGAGCAGGGGTACACAGATACGCAGTATTTT. Protein: CASSKEQGYTDTQYF. The full variable domain, in which reference TRBV5-8 and TRBJ2-3 provide the parts outside the CDR3, is EAGVTQSPTHLIKTRGQQATLRCSPISGHTSVYWYQQALGLGLQFLLWYDEGEERNRGNFPPRFSGRQFPNYSSELNVNALELEDSALYLCASSKEQGYTDTQYFGPGTRLTVL.

This sequence joins TRBV7-8 and TRBJ2-3, with 11 bases fitting TRBD2. CDR1 and CDR2 (germline): SGHVS, FQNEAQ. V shed 5 bases and J 8 bases; nucleotides not matched to a gene: 9. CDR3 length: 15 amino acids. The CDR3 coding sequence is TGTGCCAGCAGCGCCAGACTAGCGGGGACCCCTACGCAGTATTTT. Protein product: CASSARLAGTPTQYF. The full variable domain, its missing parts supplied by reference TRBV7-8 and TRBJ2-3, is GAGVSQSPRYKVAKRGQDVALRCDPISGHVSLFWYQQALGQGPEFLTYFQNEAQLDKSGLPSDRFFAERPEGSVSTLKIQRTQQEDSAVYLCASSARLAGTPTQYFGPGTRLTVL.

V usage is TRBV25-1 and J usage is TRBJ2-5, with D maybe TRBD1 (6 bases). Germline values: CDR1 MGHDK, CDR2 SYGVNS. The CDR3 totals 16 residues. With 2 bases removed from V and 1 base from J, the gap between germline ends came to 14 bases. The CDR3 nucleotides are TGTGCCAGCAGTGAAGAACAGGGAACACGCCAAGAGACCCAGTACTTC. Amino acids: CASSEEQGTRQETQYF.

This chain links TRBV10-2 with TRBJ2-3; the D gene is possibly TRBD2 (6 bases). CDR1 WSHSY and CDR2 SAAADI come from the germline V gene. V lost 6 bases, J lost 3 bases, and 13 bases lay in between. The CDR3 runs 14 residues. The CDR3 DNA sequence: TGCGCCAGCAGCGATAGGAGGGAGACAGATACGCAGTATTTT. Its protein product is CASSDRRETDTQYF.

About this clone itself: The junction departs from the called germline gene at one end, perhaps through a read error. V is TRBV7-9 and J is TRBJ1-4; a weak D match, TRBD1 (5 bases). CDR3 length: 16 amino acids. The germline gives CDR1 SEHNR, CDR2 FQNEAQ (reference sequence). The CDR3 protein is CSSSLSGGGINEKLFF. CDR3 sequence (DNA): TGTTCCAGCAGCTTATCCGGGGGAGGAATAAATGAAAAACTGTTTTTT.

The rearrangement uses TRBV29-1 and TRBJ1-1; 8 bases align to TRBD1. The CDR3 extends over 14 amino acids. CDR1 is SQVTM, CDR2 ANQGSEA, per germline. V dropped 7 bases and J dropped 2; count of bases not matched to a gene: 9. The CDR3, as DNA: TGCAGCGGGAGGACCGGGACAGGAAACACTGAAGCTTTCTTT. This codes for CSGRTGTGNTEAFF.

This clone was observed a single time. V is TRBV2 and J is TRBJ2-7; D remains unclear. Trimming removed 6 bases at V and 5 bases at J, with 5 bases between. Germline CDR1 SNHLY, CDR2 FYNNEI. The CDR3 spans 10 residues. CDR3 residues: CASRRDEQYF. The CDR3 DNA sequence: TGTGCCAGCAGACGGGACGAGCAGTACTTC.

CDR3 nucleotide sequence: TGTGCCAGCACAACTGCGGGGCGGACCTACGAGCAGTACTTC. Translating it yields CASTTAGRTYEQYF. The V and J genes are TRBV6-5 and TRBJ2-7, with D possibly matching TRBD2 (6 bases). The ends were cut back, 7 bases at V and 2 bases at J, with 15 bases in the middle. The CDR3 runs 14 residues. Per germline, CDR1 MNHEY and CDR2 SVGAGI.

Comment on this clone: One junction end disagrees with the germline gene, perhaps due to a read error. The chain has TRBV4-1 and TRBJ2-1; D perhaps matches TRBD2 (5 bases). The CDR3 is 17 residues long. The germline V gene has CDR1 MGHRA and CDR2 YSYEKL. The CDR3 here is CASSQAGVPTWSNEQFF. Written as DNA, the CDR3 is TGCGCCAGCAGTCAAGCCGGGGTCCCTACATGGAGCAATGAGCAGTTCTTC.

This chain links TRBV5-1 with TRBJ2-3; 8 bases agree with TRBD2. J was trimmed by 2 bases and V by 5 bases; bases with no gene match: 10. CDR1 and CDR2 (germline): SGHRS, YFSETQ. This CDR3 is 16 amino acids long. The CDR3 nucleotides are TGCGCCAGCAGAGGGGCCGGGGGGGAGCCCACAGATACGCAGTATTTT. It codes for CASRGAGGEPTDTQYF. Full variable domain (remainder filled in from reference TRBV5-1 and TRBJ2-3): KAGVTQTPRYLIKTRGQQVTLSCSPISGHRSVSWYQQTPGQGLQFLFEYFSETQRNKGNFPGRFSGRQFSNSRSEMNVSTLELGDSALYLCASRGAGGEPTDTQYFGPGTRLTVL.

This rearrangement joins TRBV5-6 to TRBJ2-1; D is undetermined. The V and J ends lost 2 bases and 5 bases respectively, with 11 bases between them. The CDR3 extends over 14 amino acids. Germline V gene sequence: CDR1 SGHDT, CDR2 YYEEEE. This CDR3 reads CASSFLGGDNEQFF. As DNA, the CDR3 is TGTGCCAGCAGCTTCCTAGGCGGCGACAATGAGCAGTTCTTC.

This chain connects TRBV27 to TRBJ2-7; TRBD1 aligns across 9 bases. This CDR3 comprises 16 residues. CDR1 and CDR2 from the germline V gene are MNHEY and SMNVEV (reference sequence). V lost 6 bases and J lost 2; bases outside the gene matches: 11. The CDR3 sequence is CASRFAGTGKTYEQYF. The CDR3 DNA reads TGTGCCAGCAGATTCGCCGGGACAGGGAAGACCTACGAGCAGTACTTC.

V and J are TRBV11-2 and TRBJ2-2, with 8 nucleotides matching TRBD1. With 4 bases clipped from V and 1 base from J, the junction kept 2 bases outside the gene matches. The CDR3 has 15 residues. CDR1 is SGHAT and CDR2 is FQNNGV in the germline V gene. CDR3 DNA: TGTGCCAGCAGCTATGGACAGGGGAACACCGGGGAGCTGTTTTTT. Protein: CASSYGQGNTGELFF.